The clone carrying this T cell receptor (beta chain) was found many times. The antigen is not known. CDR3 length equals 16 residues. Germline-derived CDR1 and CDR2 are MGHRA and YSYEKL. Deletions cut 1 base from V and 6 bases from J, with 19 bases between. This sample was taken from a study of identical twins. General study results and limits: Low generation probability was overrepresented in out-of-frame alpha sequences shared by twins. Compared with models, monozygotic twins showed more out-of-frame TCR alpha sharing.

Each CDR3 protein is one row after TCRdb ran MiXCR on the 5' RACE reads. The sample consists of a few hundred thousand distinct CDR3 sequences, roughly 9% of them appearing once. The specimen was naive T cells sorted from blood. This clonotype originated in a woman aged 45 to 65 in good health. The chain carries TRBV4-1 and TRBJ2-7; D could derive from TRBD1 or TRBD2 (5 bases each). The CDR3 is CASSQGPRDLGGEQYF. As DNA, the CDR3 is TGCGCCAGCAGCCAAGGACCCCGGGACCTTGGAGGCGAGCAGTACTTC.